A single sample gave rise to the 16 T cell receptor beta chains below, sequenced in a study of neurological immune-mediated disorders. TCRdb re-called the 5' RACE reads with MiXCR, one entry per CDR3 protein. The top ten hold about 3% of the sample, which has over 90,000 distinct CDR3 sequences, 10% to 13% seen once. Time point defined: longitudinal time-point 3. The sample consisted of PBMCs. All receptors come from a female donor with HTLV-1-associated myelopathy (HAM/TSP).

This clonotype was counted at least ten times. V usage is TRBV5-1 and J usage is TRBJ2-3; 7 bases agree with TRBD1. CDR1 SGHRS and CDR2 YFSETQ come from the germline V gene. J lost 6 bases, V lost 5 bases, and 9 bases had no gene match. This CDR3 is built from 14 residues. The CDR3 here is CASSTTGSLDTQYF. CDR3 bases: TGCGCCAGCAGTACGACAGGGTCGTTGGATACGCAGTATTTT. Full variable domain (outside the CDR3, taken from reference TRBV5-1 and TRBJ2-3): KAGVTQTPRYLIKTRGQQVTLSCSPISGHRSVSWYQQTPGQGLQFLFEYFSETQRNKGNFPGRFSGRQFSNSRSEMNVSTLELGDSALYLCASSTTGSLDTQYFGPGTRLTVL.

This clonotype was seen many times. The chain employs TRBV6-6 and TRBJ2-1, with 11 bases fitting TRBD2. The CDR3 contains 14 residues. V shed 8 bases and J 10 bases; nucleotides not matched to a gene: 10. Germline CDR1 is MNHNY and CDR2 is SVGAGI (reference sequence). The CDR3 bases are TGTGCCAGCTTGTGGACTAGCGGGCAGGGCGAGCAGTTCTTC. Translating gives CASLWTSGQGEQFF.

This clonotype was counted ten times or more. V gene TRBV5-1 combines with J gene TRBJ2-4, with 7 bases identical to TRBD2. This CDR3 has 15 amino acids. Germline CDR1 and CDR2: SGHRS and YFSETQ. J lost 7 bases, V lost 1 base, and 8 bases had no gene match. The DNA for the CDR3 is TGCGCCAGCAGCTTGTCGGCCCGGGGGGATAACATTCAGTACTTC. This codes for CASSLSARGDNIQYF.

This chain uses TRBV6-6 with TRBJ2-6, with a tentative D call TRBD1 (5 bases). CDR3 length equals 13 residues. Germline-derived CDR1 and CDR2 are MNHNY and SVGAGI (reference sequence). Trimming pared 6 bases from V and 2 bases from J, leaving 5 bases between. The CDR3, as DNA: TGTGCCAGCAGGACAGCTGGGGCCAACGTCCTGACTTTC. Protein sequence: CASRTAGANVLTF.

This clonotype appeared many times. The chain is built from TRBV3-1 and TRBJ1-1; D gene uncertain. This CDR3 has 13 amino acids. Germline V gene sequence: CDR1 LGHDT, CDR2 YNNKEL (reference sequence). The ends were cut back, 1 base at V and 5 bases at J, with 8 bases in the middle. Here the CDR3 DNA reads TGTGCCAGCAGCCAAGGAGGAGGAACTGAAGCTTTCTTT. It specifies CASSQGGGTEAFF. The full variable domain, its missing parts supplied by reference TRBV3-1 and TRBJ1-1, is DTAVSQTPKYLVTQMGNDKSIKCEQNLGHDTMYWYKQDSKKFLKIMFSYNNKELIINETVPNRFSPKSPDKAHLNLHINSLELGDSAVYFCASSQGGGTEAFFGQGTRLTVV.

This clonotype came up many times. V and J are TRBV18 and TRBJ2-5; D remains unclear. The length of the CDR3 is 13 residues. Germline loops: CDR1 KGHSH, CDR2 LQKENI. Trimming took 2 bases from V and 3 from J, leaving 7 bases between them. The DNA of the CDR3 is TGTGCCAGCTCACCAACGTTCAAAGAGACCCAGTACTTC. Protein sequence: CASSPTFKETQYF.

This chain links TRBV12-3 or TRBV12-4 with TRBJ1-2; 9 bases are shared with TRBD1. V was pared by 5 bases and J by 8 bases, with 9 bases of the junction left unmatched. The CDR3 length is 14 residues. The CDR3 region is CASSRDRARSGYTF. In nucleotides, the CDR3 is TGTGCCAGCAGTCGGGACAGGGCTCGATCGGGCTACACCTTC.

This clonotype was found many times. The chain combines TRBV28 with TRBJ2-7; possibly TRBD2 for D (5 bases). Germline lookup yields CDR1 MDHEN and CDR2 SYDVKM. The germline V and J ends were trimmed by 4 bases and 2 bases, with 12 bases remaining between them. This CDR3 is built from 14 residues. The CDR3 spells CASSSPDGAYEQYF. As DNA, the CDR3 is TGTGCCAGCAGTTCACCAGACGGGGCCTACGAGCAGTACTTC.

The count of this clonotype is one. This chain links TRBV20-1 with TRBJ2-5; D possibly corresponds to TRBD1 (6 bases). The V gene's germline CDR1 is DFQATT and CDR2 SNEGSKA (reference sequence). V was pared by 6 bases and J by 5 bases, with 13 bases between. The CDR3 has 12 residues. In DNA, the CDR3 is TGCAGTGCCCAGGTTCAGGGGGAGACCCAGTACTTC. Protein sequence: CSAQVQGETQYF.

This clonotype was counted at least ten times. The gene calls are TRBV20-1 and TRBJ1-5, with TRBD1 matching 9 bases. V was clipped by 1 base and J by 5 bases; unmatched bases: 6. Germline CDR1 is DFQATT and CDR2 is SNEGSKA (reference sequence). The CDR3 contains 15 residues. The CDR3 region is CSARATGQGDQPQHF. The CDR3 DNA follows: TGCAGTGCTAGAGCCACGGGACAGGGTGATCAGCCCCAGCATTTT.

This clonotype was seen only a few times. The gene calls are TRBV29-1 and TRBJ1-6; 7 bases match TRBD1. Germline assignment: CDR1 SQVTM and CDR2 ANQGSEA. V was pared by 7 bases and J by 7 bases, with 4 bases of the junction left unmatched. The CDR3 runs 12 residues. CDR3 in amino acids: CSAGTENSPLHF. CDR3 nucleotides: TGCAGCGCCGGGACAGAGAATTCACCCCTCCACTTT. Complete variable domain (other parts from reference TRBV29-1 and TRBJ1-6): SAVISQKPSRDICQRGTSLTIQCQVDSQVTMMFWYRQQPGQSLTLIATANQGSEATYESGFVIDKFPISRPNLTFSTLTVSNMSPEDSSIYLCSAGTENSPLHFGNGTRLTVT.

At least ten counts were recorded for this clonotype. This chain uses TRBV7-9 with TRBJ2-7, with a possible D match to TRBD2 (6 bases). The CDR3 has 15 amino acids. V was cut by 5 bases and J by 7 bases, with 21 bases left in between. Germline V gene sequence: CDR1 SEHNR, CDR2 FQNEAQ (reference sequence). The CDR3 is CASSVLIPGGGEQYF. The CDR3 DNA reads TGTGCCAGCAGCGTGCTCATCCCCGGGGGTGGGGAGCAGTACTTC.

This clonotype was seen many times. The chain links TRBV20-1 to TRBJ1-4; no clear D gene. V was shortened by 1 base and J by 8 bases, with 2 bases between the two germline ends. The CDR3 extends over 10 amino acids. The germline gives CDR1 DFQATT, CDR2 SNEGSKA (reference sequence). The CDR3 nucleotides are TGCAGTGCTAGAGGCGAAAAACTGTTTTTT. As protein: CSARGEKLFF.

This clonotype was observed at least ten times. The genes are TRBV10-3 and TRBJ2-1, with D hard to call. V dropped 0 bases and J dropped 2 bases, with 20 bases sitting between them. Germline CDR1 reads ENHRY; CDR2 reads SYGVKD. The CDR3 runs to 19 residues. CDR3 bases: TGTGCCATCAGTGAGTCGGACCACCGCACTTATAACCCCTACAATGAGCAGTTCTTC. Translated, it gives CAISESDHRTYNPYNEQFF.

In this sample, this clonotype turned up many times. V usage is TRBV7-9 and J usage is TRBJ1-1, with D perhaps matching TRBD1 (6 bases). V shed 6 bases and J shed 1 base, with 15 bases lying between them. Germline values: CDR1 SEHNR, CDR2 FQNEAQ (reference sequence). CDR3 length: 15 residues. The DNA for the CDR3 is TGTGCCAGCAGGTTGGGGGGCACACCGAACACTGAAGCTTTCTTT. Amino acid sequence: CASRLGGTPNTEAFF.

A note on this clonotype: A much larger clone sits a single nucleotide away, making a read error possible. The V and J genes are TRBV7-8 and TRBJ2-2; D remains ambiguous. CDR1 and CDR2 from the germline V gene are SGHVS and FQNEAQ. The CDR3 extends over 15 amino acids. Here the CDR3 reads CASILAPDFTGELFF. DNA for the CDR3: TGTGCCAGCATCTTAGCCCCTGACTTCACCGGGGAGCTGTTTTTT. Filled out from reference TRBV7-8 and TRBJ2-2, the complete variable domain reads GAGVSQSPRYKVAKRGQDVALRCDPISGHVSLFWYQQALGQGPEFLTYFQNEAQLDKSGLPSDRFFAERPEGSVSTLKIQRTQQEDSAVYLCASILAPDFTGELFFGEGSRLTVL.